Below, 11 T cell receptor beta chains from the same sample are listed, as sequenced in a study of T cell responses to AZD1222 COVID-19 vaccine. TCRdb's copy holds only in-frame clones and misses some; the assay was immunoSEQ multiplex PCR. The sample has roughly 140,000 clones, approximately 89% seen once. The sample consisted of peripheral blood, taken on day 0 of AZD1222 vaccination. The receptors come from an adult in good health.

This chain joins TRBV6-5 and TRBJ1-2, with D maybe TRBD1 (6 bases). The CDR3 contains 15 residues. V lost 11 bases and J 0 bases, leaving 19 bases between the germline ends. In germline, CDR1 is MNHEY, CDR2 SVGAGI. CDR3 sequence reads: CAGRQAGATNYGYTF. The CDR3 DNA sequence: TGTGCCGGCCGGCAAGCGGGGGCGACTAACTATGGCTACACCTTC.

CDR3 bases: TGTGCCAGCAGTAGCAGGGGTAGTGGGAACACTGAAGCTTTCTTT. The encoded protein is CASSSRGSGNTEAFF. The rearrangement uses TRBV27 and TRBJ1-1; maybe TRBD1 (6 bases). The CDR3 is 15 residues long. Trimming cost V 5 bases and J 1 base, with 14 bases left between them. Germline V gives CDR1 MNHEY, CDR2 SMNVEV (reference sequence).

The chain couples TRBV15 to TRBJ1-2; D ambiguous. Trimming took off 0 bases at V and 0 bases at J, with 5 bases between the two ends. The CDR3 sequence is 14 residues long. The germline CDR1 and CDR2 sequences are LNHNV and YYDKDF (reference sequence). CDR3 nucleotide sequence: TGTGCCACCAGCAGAGATTGGGCTAACTATGGCTACACCTTC. Its protein product is CATSRDWANYGYTF. Complete variable domain (other parts from reference TRBV15 and TRBJ1-2): DAMVIQNPRYQVTQFGKPVTLSCSQTLNHNVMYWYQQKSSQAPKLLFHYYDKDFNNEADTPDNFQSRRPNTSFCFLDIRSPGLGDTAMYLCATSRDWANYGYTFGSGTRLTVV.

The chain recombines TRBV7-3 with TRBJ2-3; no reliable D call. The V gene's germline CDR1 is SGHTA and CDR2 FQGTGA. CDR3 length equals 13 residues. Trimming pared 2 bases from V and 4 bases from J, leaving 7 bases between. CDR3: CASSLFGPDTQYF. The CDR3 DNA reads TGTGCCAGCAGCTTATTCGGCCCAGATACGCAGTATTTT.

The gene calls are TRBV5-1 and TRBJ1-1; 8 bases fit TRBD1. Germline assignment: CDR1 SGHRS and CDR2 YFSETQ. The CDR3 loop spans 16 amino acids. J lost 3 bases, V lost 7 bases, and 14 bases had no gene match. The CDR3 DNA is TGCGCCAGCCAGGCTATCGGACAGGGCAGGGACACTGAAGCTTTCTTT. Translated, it gives CASQAIGQGRDTEAFF.

The chain is built from TRBV4-1 and TRBJ1-2, with D perhaps matching TRBD1 (5 bases). The V gene's germline CDR1 is MGHRA and CDR2 YSYEKL. The CDR3 runs to 17 residues. Trimming left V 1 base short and J 1 base short, with 16 bases between. CDR3 region: CASSQGGDLPINYGYTF. The CDR3 region has the DNA TGCGCCAGCAGCCAAGGGGGGGACCTCCCGATTAACTATGGCTACACCTTC.

The chain links TRBV29-1 to TRBJ1-1; 12 positions agree with TRBD1. V trimming: 6 bases; J trimming: 5 bases; junction bases outside the gene matches: 13. Germline CDR1 reads SQVTM; CDR2 reads ANQGSEA. This CDR3 has 16 residues. The CDR3 nucleotides are TGCAGCGTGAGGATACCGGGACAGGGGGCAGAGACTGAAGCTTTCTTT. As protein: CSVRIPGQGAETEAFF. The full variable domain, in which reference TRBV29-1 and TRBJ1-1 provide the parts outside the CDR3, is SAVISQKPSRDICQRGTSLTIQCQVDSQVTMMFWYRQQPGQSLTLIATANQGSEATYESGFVIDKFPISRPNLTFSTLTVSNMSPEDSSIYLCSVRIPGQGAETEAFFGQGTRLTVV.

The chain couples TRBV7-9 to TRBJ1-4, with 7 bases identical to TRBD1. Trimming cost V 5 bases and J 3 bases; bases outside gene matches: 9. The CDR3 length is 16 residues. Germline values: CDR1 SEHNR, CDR2 FQNEAQ (reference sequence). The CDR3 sequence: CASSPRQGNSNEKLFF. The CDR3, as DNA: TGTGCCAGCAGCCCCAGACAGGGCAATTCTAATGAAAAACTGTTTTTT.

The chain joins TRBV5-1 to TRBJ1-1; a possible D gene is TRBD1 (5 bases). This CDR3 is built from 15 residues. Germline CDR1 reads SGHRS; CDR2 reads YFSETQ. Trimming left V 2 bases short and J 0 bases short, with 11 bases between. The CDR3 region is CASSFFGDLNTEAFF. The CDR3 coding sequence is TGCGCCAGCAGCTTTTTTGGGGACCTGAACACTGAAGCTTTCTTT.

This chain uses TRBV9 with TRBJ1-1; 7 bases fit TRBD1. V gave up 4 bases and J gave up 1 base; unmatched junction bases: 7. In germline, CDR1 is SGDLS, CDR2 YYNGEE. This CDR3 is built from 15 residues. CDR3 region: CASSFTGTENTEAFF. The CDR3 bases are TGTGCCAGCAGCTTCACCGGGACAGAGAACACTGAAGCTTTCTTT.

V is TRBV5-8 and J is TRBJ2-7, with TRBD2 as a possible D gene (6 bases). Germline loops: CDR1 SGHTS, CDR2 YDEGEE. V dropped 3 bases and J dropped 0 bases, with 10 bases sitting between them. The CDR3 runs 14 residues. CDR3 sequence: CASSSPGSSYEQYF. The DNA for the CDR3 is TGTGCCAGCAGCTCCCCCGGGAGCTCCTACGAGCAGTACTTC.